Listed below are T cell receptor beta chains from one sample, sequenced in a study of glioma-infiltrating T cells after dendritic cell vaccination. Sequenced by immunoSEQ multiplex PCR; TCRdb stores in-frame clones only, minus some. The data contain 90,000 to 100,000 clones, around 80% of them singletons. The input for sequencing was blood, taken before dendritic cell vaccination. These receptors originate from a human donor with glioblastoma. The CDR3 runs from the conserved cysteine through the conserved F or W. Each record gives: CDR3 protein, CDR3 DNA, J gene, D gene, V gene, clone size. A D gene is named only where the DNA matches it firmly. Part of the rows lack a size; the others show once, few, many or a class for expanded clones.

CDR3aa: CASSPRTAGTEAFF; CDR3nt: TGTGCCAGCAGCCCTCGGACGGCGGGGACTGAAGCTTTCTTT; j_gene: TRBJ1-1; d_gene: -; v_gene: TRBV7-9; abundance: once
CDR3aa: CASSLPGGPNYGYTF; CDR3nt: TGTGCCAGCTCACTCCCGGGAGGGCCAAACTATGGCTACACCTTC; j_gene: TRBJ1-2; d_gene: -; v_gene: TRBV18; abundance: -
CDR3aa: CASSKRPGLAGAETQYF; CDR3nt: TGCGCCAGCAGCAAACGACCGGGACTAGCGGGGGCAGAGACCCAGTACTTC; j_gene: TRBJ2-5; d_gene: TRBD2; v_gene: TRBV5-1; abundance: -
CDR3aa: CASSLGTASYEQYF; CDR3nt: TGTGCCAGCAGCCTAGGGACAGCCTCCTACGAGCAGTACTTC; j_gene: TRBJ2-7; d_gene: TRBD1; v_gene: TRBV11-2; abundance: -
CDR3aa: CAWGTSGEQYF; CDR3nt: TGTGCCTGGGGGACTAGCGGCGAGCAGTACTTC; j_gene: TRBJ2-7; d_gene: TRBD2; v_gene: TRBV30; abundance: -
CDR3aa: CASSRTSGRASTYEQYF; CDR3nt: TGTGCCAGCAGCAGAACTAGCGGGAGGGCCTCAACCTACGAGCAGTACTTC; j_gene: TRBJ2-7; d_gene: -; v_gene: TRBV21-1; abundance: -
CDR3aa: CASSPFSGYNEQFF; CDR3nt: TGTGCCAGCAGCCCCTTCAGCGGGTACAATGAGCAGTTCTTC; j_gene: TRBJ2-1; d_gene: -; v_gene: TRBV7-8; abundance: once
CDR3aa: CASSIVQVPYGYTF; CDR3nt: TGTGCCAGTAGTATAGTCCAGGTCCCCTATGGCTACACCTTC; j_gene: TRBJ1-2; d_gene: -; v_gene: TRBV19; abundance: once
CDR3aa: CASSMVQARAGELFF; CDR3nt: TGTGCCAGTAGTATGGTCCAGGCCCGCGCCGGGGAGCTGTTTTTT; j_gene: TRBJ2-2; d_gene: -; v_gene: TRBV19; abundance: once
CDR3aa: CASSVVAGSSPLHF; CDR3nt: TGTGCCAGCAGCGTAGTAGCAGGGTCCTCACCCCTCCACTTT; j_gene: TRBJ1-6; d_gene: -; v_gene: TRBV9; abundance: few
CDR3aa: CASSNQPTRGNQPQHF; CDR3nt: TGTGCCAGTAGTAACCAACCGACGCGGGGCAATCAGCCCCAGCATTTT; j_gene: TRBJ1-5; d_gene: -; v_gene: TRBV19; abundance: -
CDR3aa: CATRRTVTDTQYF; CDR3nt: TGTGCCACCCGCCGGACAGTTACAGATACGCAGTATTTT; j_gene: TRBJ2-3; d_gene: -; v_gene: TRBV15; abundance: -
CDR3aa: CASSLEAGPPDRELFF; CDR3nt: TGTGCCAGCAGCTTGGAGGCGGGACCACCCGACCGGGAGCTGTTTTTT; j_gene: TRBJ2-2; d_gene: -; v_gene: TRBV5-4; abundance: -
CDR3aa: CASRSGTGAFGGELFF; CDR3nt: TGTGCCAGCAGATCCGGGACAGGGGCGTTCGGCGGGGAGCTGTTTTTT; j_gene: TRBJ2-2; d_gene: TRBD1; v_gene: TRBV28; abundance: -
CDR3aa: CASSVGRGTYYGYTF; CDR3nt: TGTGCCAGCAGTGTGGGCAGGGGGACTTACTATGGCTACACCTTC; j_gene: TRBJ1-2; d_gene: TRBD1; v_gene: TRBV2; abundance: -
CDR3aa: CASSYRAGDEKLFF; CDR3nt: TGTGCCAGCAGTTACCGGGCAGGGGATGAAAAACTGTTTTTT; j_gene: TRBJ1-4; d_gene: -; v_gene: TRBV6-6; abundance: -
CDR3aa: CASSPMNRGSGEQYF; CDR3nt: TGTGCCAGCTCACCAATGAACAGGGGGTCGGGCGAGCAGTACTTC; j_gene: TRBJ2-7; d_gene: TRBD1; v_gene: TRBV18; abundance: -
CDR3aa: CAISDSGQGHYGYTF; CDR3nt: TGTGCCATCAGTGATTCGGGACAAGGGCACTATGGCTACACCTTC; j_gene: TRBJ1-2; d_gene: -; v_gene: TRBV10-3; abundance: once
CDR3aa: CASSRLPGTSFTDTQYF; CDR3nt: TGTGCCAGCAGCCGCCTTCCCGGGACTAGCTTTACAGATACGCAGTATTTT; j_gene: TRBJ2-3; d_gene: -; v_gene: TRBV12-1; abundance: -
CDR3aa: CASGTGRVDEKLFF; CDR3nt: TGCGCCAGCGGTACAGGGCGTGTTGATGAAAAACTGTTTTTT; j_gene: TRBJ1-4; d_gene: -; v_gene: TRBV5-1; abundance: -
CDR3aa: CSVLDDGGGSYEQYF; CDR3nt: TGCAGCGTCCTAGACGACGGCGGGGGCTCCTACGAGCAGTACTTC; j_gene: TRBJ2-7; d_gene: TRBD2; v_gene: TRBV29-1; abundance: -
CDR3aa: CASRPGHSNYNEQFF; CDR3nt: TGTGCCAGCAGACCGGGACATTCAAATTACAATGAGCAGTTCTTC; j_gene: TRBJ2-1; d_gene: -; v_gene: TRBV27; abundance: -
CDR3aa: CATSRGNRDTYGYTF; CDR3nt: TGTGCCACCAGCAGAGGTAACAGGGACACCTATGGCTACACCTTC; j_gene: TRBJ1-2; d_gene: -; v_gene: TRBV15; abundance: -
CDR3aa: CASSRGGGTDSPLHF; CDR3nt: TGTGCCAGTAGCCGTGGAGGGGGCACGGATTCACCCCTCCACTTT; j_gene: TRBJ1-6; d_gene: TRBD1; v_gene: TRBV19; abundance: -
CDR3aa: CASRQQGDTEAFF; CDR3nt: TGTGCCAGCAGACAACAGGGGGACACTGAAGCTTTCTTT; j_gene: TRBJ1-1; d_gene: TRBD1; v_gene: TRBV7-9; abundance: -
CDR3aa: CASSWDRGPGELFF; CDR3nt: TGTGCCAGCAGTTGGGACAGGGGTCCCGGGGAGCTGTTTTTT; j_gene: TRBJ2-2; d_gene: TRBD1; v_gene: TRBV27; abundance: -
CDR3aa: CASSFGGVTEAFF; CDR3nt: TGTGCCAGCAGCTTCGGGGGGGTCACTGAAGCTTTCTTT; j_gene: TRBJ1-1; d_gene: -; v_gene: TRBV7-8; abundance: few
CDR3aa: CASSLGQPNGNEQFF; CDR3nt: TGCGCCAGCAGCTTGGGACAGCCGAACGGCAATGAGCAGTTCTTC; j_gene: TRBJ2-1; d_gene: -; v_gene: TRBV5-1; abundance: few
CDR3aa: CSVRSGHLNTEAFF; CDR3nt: TGCAGCGTACGCTCGGGACACCTGAACACTGAAGCTTTCTTT; j_gene: TRBJ1-1; d_gene: -; v_gene: TRBV29-1; abundance: few